The 13 T cell receptor beta chains in this list originate from one sample, sequenced in a study of cytomegalovirus exposure and HLA in healthy donors. The primer mix had 60 Vbeta and 13 Jbeta primers. Sequencing used immunoSEQ multiplex PCR; TCRdb keeps in-frame clones, though not all of them. The table has about 130,000 clones, about three quarters seen once. Sequenced material: PBMCs. These receptors all stem from a man aged 45-65 years in good health and CMV-seronegative.

The chain recombines TRBV9 with TRBJ2-5; D is possibly TRBD2 (6 bases). The CDR3 spans 15 residues. Germline lookup yields CDR1 SGDLS and CDR2 YYNGEE. V dropped 0 bases and J dropped 5 bases, with 14 bases sitting between them. CDR3 amino acids: CASSVVSGDMETQYF. The CDR3 region has the DNA TGTGCCAGCAGCGTAGTTTCGGGGGATATGGAGACCCAGTACTTC.

This clone has a single count. The chain has TRBV6-9 and TRBJ2-7; D is unclear. The CDR3 runs 14 residues. The V and J ends lost 2 bases and 0 bases respectively, with 8 bases between them. Per the germline V gene, CDR1 is MNHGY and CDR2 is SVAAGI. CDR3 sequence reads: CASSYGQLSYEQYF. CDR3 nucleotide sequence: TGTGCCAGCAGTTATGGGCAGCTCTCCTACGAGCAGTACTTC.

This chain links TRBV7-2 with TRBJ1-2, with D possibly being TRBD1 (5 bases). CDR1 SGHTA and CDR2 FQGNSA come from the germline V gene. V lost 1 base, J lost 2 bases, and 8 bases lay in between. This CDR3 is built from 14 residues. CDR3 coding DNA: TGTGCCAGCAGCTTAGGCAGGACAAACTATGGCTACACCTTC. It yields the protein CASSLGRTNYGYTF.

The rearrangement uses TRBV7-2 and TRBJ2-7; TRBD1 agrees at 7 bases. The V gene's germline CDR1 is SGHTA and CDR2 FQGNSA. With 6 bases clipped from V and 0 bases from J, the junction kept 5 bases outside the gene matches. The CDR3 contains 14 residues. The CDR3 region is CASRGQMSSYEQYF. DNA for the CDR3: TGTGCCAGCAGGGGACAGATGAGCTCCTACGAGCAGTACTTC. The full variable domain, its missing parts supplied by reference TRBV7-2 and TRBJ2-7, is GAGVSQSPSNKVTEKGKDVELRCDPISGHTALYWYRQSLGQGLEFLIYFQGNSAPDKSGLPSDRFSAERTGGSVSTLTIQRTQQEDSAVYLCASRGQMSSYEQYFGPGTRLTVT.

This chain joins TRBV5-1 and TRBJ2-3, with D maybe TRBD1 (6 bases). The CDR3 sequence is 14 residues long. Germline V gene data show CDR1 as SGHRS and CDR2 as YFSETQ. Trimming cost V 5 bases and J 0 bases, with 10 bases left between them. The CDR3 protein is CASRMGASTDTQYF. CDR3 in DNA: TGCGCCAGCAGGATGGGGGCGAGCACAGATACGCAGTATTTT.

In its sample, this clone was seen once. The rearrangement uses TRBV6-1 and TRBJ1-2, with TRBD1 matching over 7 bases. This CDR3 has 13 residues. V lost 7 bases to trimming and J lost 1 base; unmatched junction nucleotides: 3. Looked up from germline, CDR1 is MNHNS and CDR2 is SASEGT. This CDR3 reads CASTGQFNYGYTF. In DNA, the CDR3 is TGTGCCAGCACGGGACAGTTTAACTATGGCTACACCTTC.

The chain carries TRBV5-4 and TRBJ1-6; D is ambiguous. Germline loops: CDR1 SGHNT, CDR2 YYREEE (reference sequence). The CDR3 runs 13 residues. V shed 4 bases and J shed 9 bases, with 11 bases lying between them. CDR3: CASSPREGSPLHF. CDR3 DNA: TGTGCCAGCAGCCCCCGGGAGGGTTCACCCCTCCACTTT.

This clone was seen just once. The chain links TRBV2 to TRBJ2-2; the match to TRBD2 covers 10 bases. Looked up from germline, CDR1 is SNHLY and CDR2 is FYNNEI. There are 16 residues in the CDR3. V dropped 7 bases and J dropped 5; count of bases not matched to a gene: 10. The chain's CDR3 is CASTAAGGALTGELFF. DNA of the CDR3: TGTGCCAGCACGGCAGCGGGGGGGGCCTTGACCGGGGAGCTGTTTTTT.

The chain uses TRBV6-1 and TRBJ2-7; 8 nucleotides match TRBD1. With V trimmed by 3 bases and J by 7 bases, 2 bases remained unmatched. CDR3 length: 12 residues. Germline CDR1 MNHNS, CDR2 SASEGT. The CDR3 region has the DNA TGTGCCAGCAGTGACACAGGGGGGGAGCAGTACGTC. This codes for CASSDTGGEQYV.

CDR3 sequence (DNA): TGTGCCAGCAGCTGGGAGAAGGAGCAGTATTTT. Its translation: CASSWEKEQYF. The chain is built from TRBV5-6 and TRBJ2-3, with D possibly TRBD2 on 5 matching bases. Trimming pared 3 bases from V and 11 bases from J, leaving 10 bases between. Germline V gene lookup returns CDR1 SGHDT and CDR2 YYEEEE. The CDR3 spans 11 residues.

The V call is TRBV5-1, the J call TRBJ2-5; no firm D call. V was pared by 2 bases and J by 6 bases, with 2 bases between. Germline V gives CDR1 SGHRS, CDR2 YFSETQ. The CDR3 covers 10 residues. The CDR3 DNA follows: TGCGCCAGCAGCTTTAAGACCCAGTACTTC. It yields the protein CASSFKTQYF. The variable domain in full, completed from reference TRBV5-1 and TRBJ2-5, reads KAGVTQTPRYLIKTRGQQVTLSCSPISGHRSVSWYQQTPGQGLQFLFEYFSETQRNKGNFPGRFSGRQFSNSRSEMNVSTLELGDSALYLCASSFKTQYFGPGTRLLVL.

This CDR3 reads CASSAGYEQYF. The CDR3 bases are TGCGCCAGCAGTGCCGGGTACGAGCAGTACTTC. The V call is TRBV10-1, the J call TRBJ2-7, with no clear D. Trimming took off 4 bases at V and 4 bases at J, with 5 bases between the two ends. This CDR3 region has 11 residues. Looked up from germline, CDR1 is WNHNN and CDR2 is SYGVQD (reference sequence).

This clone was detected only once. This chain joins TRBV4-2 and TRBJ2-6; D call uncertain. V shed 0 bases and J shed 0 bases, with 9 bases lying between them. The CDR3 totals 17 residues. Germline V gives CDR1 LGHNA, CDR2 YNFKEQ. The CDR3: CASSQDRGFSGANVLTF. CDR3 nucleotide sequence: TGTGCCAGCAGCCAAGATAGAGGTTTCTCTGGGGCCAACGTCCTGACTTTC.